These T cell receptor beta chains were read from a single sample in a study of control samples from healthy donors and cancer patients. Here immunoSEQ multiplex PCR was the method, and the copy in TCRdb shows in-frame clones only, minus some. The repertoire has some 140,000 clones, about 94% of them found once; the top ten carry approximately 6%. The sequencing sample was made of blood. Source of these receptors: a man aged 35-49 years in good health. The CDR3 runs from the conserved cysteine through the conserved F or W. Each record gives: clone size, J gene, D gene, V gene, CDR3 DNA, CDR3 protein. D genes are given only for firm matches. Expanded clones get a size class; other rows say once, few or many, or leave the size out.

NA TRBJ2-2 NA TRBV30 TGTGCCTGGAGTGTACTGGGCGGGGAGCTGTTTTTT CAWSVLGGELFF
NA TRBJ1-1 TRBD1 TRBV5-1 TGCGCCAGCAGCCTTCCCTCAAGGACAGGGAACACTGAAGCTTTCTTT CASSLPSRTGNTEAFF
NA TRBJ2-7 NA TRBV7-8 TGTGCCAGCAGCTTAGGCCGCTACGAGCAGTACTTC CASSLGRYEQYF
NA TRBJ1-3 NA TRBV9 TGTGCCAGCGGGAGAGACTCTGGAAACACCATATATTTT CASGRDSGNTIYF
NA TRBJ1-2 NA TRBV10-1 TGCGCCAGCAGTGAGTCGATTCTCTATGGCTACACCTTC CASSESILYGYTF
NA TRBJ2-1 TRBD2 TRBV18 TGTGCCAGCCGCCCACCTAACGGACTAGCGGGGTCCTACAATGAGCAGTTCTTC CASRPPNGLAGSYNEQFF
few TRBJ2-2 NA TRBV6-4 TGTGCCAGCAGTGACGGGGCCGGGGAGCTGTTTTTT CASSDGAGELFF
NA TRBJ1-6 NA TRBV28 TGTGCCAGCAGTTCCAACAGGGTGCGGAATTCACCCCTCCACTTT CASSSNRVRNSPLHF
NA TRBJ2-2 TRBD2 TRBV24-1 TGTGCCACCAGTGATTTTTCCAGCGGGGGGAACACCGGGGAGCTGTTTTTT CATSDFSSGGNTGELFF
NA TRBJ1-4 NA TRBV3-1/TRBV3-2 TGTGCCAGCAGCCAAGATACCGGGAACGGGGATGAAAAACTGTTTTTT CASSQDTGNGDEKLFF
once TRBJ2-2 TRBD1 TRBV6-5 TGTGCCAGCGGGACAGGGGTAAACACCGGGGAGCTGTTTTTT CASGTGVNTGELFF
NA TRBJ2-7 TRBD1 TRBV11-2 TGTGCCAGCAGCCCGGGACAGGGGTCGCGGGAGCAGTACTTC CASSPGQGSREQYF
NA TRBJ2-2 NA TRBV15 TGTGCCACCAGCAGGGCCTCATGGAGGGGCACCGGGGAGCTGTTTTTT CATSRASWRGTGELFF
NA TRBJ2-5 TRBD1 TRBV7-2 TGTGCCAGCAACAGGGACAGAGGAGAGACCCAGTACTTC CASNRDRGETQYF
NA TRBJ2-3 TRBD2 TRBV5-8 TGTGCCAGCAGCTTAAGACTAGCGGGGAGCACAGATACGCAGTATTTT CASSLRLAGSTDTQYF
NA TRBJ2-7 TRBD2 TRBV28 TGTGCCAGCAGCGGAGCGGGGGGCGGCTCCTACGAGCAGTACTTC CASSGAGGGSYEQYF
once TRBJ1-1 NA TRBV6-5 TGTGCCAGCAGTTACACTTCTCTTGGGGGCACGGAAGCTTTCTTT CASSYTSLGGTEAFF
NA TRBJ1-1 NA TRBV3-1/TRBV3-2 TGTGCCAGCAGCCAAACCCGAGATGAAGCTTTCTTT CASSQTRDEAFF
NA TRBJ2-3 TRBD2 TRBV7-2 TGTGCCAGCAGGACCCCGGGACTAGGGGTAGATACGCAGTATTTT CASRTPGLGVDTQYF
NA TRBJ1-1 NA TRBV5-1 TGCGCCAGCAGCTTGGACGCGTCAGCCACTGAAGCTTTCTTT CASSLDASATEAFF
NA TRBJ1-6 NA TRBV9 TGTGCCAGCAGCGCAGGCCCGAGCTCCTATAATTCACCCCTCCACTTT CASSAGPSSYNSPLHF
NA TRBJ1-6 NA TRBV14 TGTGCCAGCAGCCAAGAAGTCCAGCCCAATTCACCCCTCCACTTT CASSQEVQPNSPLHF
NA TRBJ2-3 TRBD1 TRBV24-1 TGTGCCACCAGTGATTGGGGGACAGCTAACACAGATACGCAGTATTTT CATSDWGTANTDTQYF
NA TRBJ2-7 NA TRBV19 TGTGCCAGTAGCTCCGTGGTGGGAATAGGCTACGAGCAGTACTTC CASSSVVGIGYEQYF
NA TRBJ1-5 TRBD1 TRBV4-1 TGCGCCAGCAGCCAACTGGACAGGAATCAGCCCCAGCATTTT CASSQLDRNQPQHF
few TRBJ2-3 TRBD2 TRBV24-1 TGTGCCACCAGTGATTTGGGCGGGGGGAATACAGATACGCAGTATTTT CATSDLGGGNTDTQYF
NA TRBJ1-4 NA TRBV4-3 TGCGCCAGCAGCCACGCGGGTTCCAATAATGAAAAACTGTTTTTT CASSHAGSNNEKLFF
NA TRBJ2-1 NA TRBV6-5 TGTGCCGGCAGTTACTCGCAGGGGGGCTACAATGAGCAGTTCTTC CAGSYSQGGYNEQFF
NA TRBJ2-2 NA TRBV5-1 TGCGCCAGCATGGAGGGGGACCGGTTGTCCGGGGAGCTGTTTTTT CASMEGDRLSGELFF
NA TRBJ1-1 TRBD1 TRBV6-6 TGTGCCAGCAGTTACTCGGCAGGGGGCGGAGCTTTCTTT CASSYSAGGGAFF
once TRBJ1-5 NA TRBV6-5 TGTGCCAGCTCGGGGGGCTATCAGCCCCAGCATTTT CASSGGYQPQHF
once TRBJ1-1 TRBD1 TRBV7-2 TGTGCCAGCAGGCCCTGGACAGGGTGGGCGACTGAAGCTTTCTTT CASRPWTGWATEAFF
NA TRBJ2-1 NA TRBV7-9 TGTGCCAGCCGCCCAGCAGGGACAACATACAATGAGCAGTTCTTC CASRPAGTTYNEQFF
NA TRBJ1-2 NA TRBV10-3 TGTGCCATCAGACAGGGTAGCGGGCGCTATGGCTACACCTTC CAIRQGSGRYGYTF
NA TRBJ1-3 TRBD1 TRBV25-1 TGTGCCACCAGACAGGGCCTTAGTGGAAACACCATATATTTT CATRQGLSGNTIYF
NA TRBJ1-1 NA TRBV19 TGTGCCAGTAGTAGTCAGGCACCGAACACTGAAGCTTTCTTT CASSSQAPNTEAFF
NA TRBJ2-7 NA TRBV11-2 TGTGCCAGCAGCTTAGGCCGGGACGGGTTCTACGAGCAGTACTTC CASSLGRDGFYEQYF
NA TRBJ2-5 NA TRBV4-1 TGCGCCAGCAGCCAAGGAGGGTCCGGGGAGACCCAGTACTTC CASSQGGSGETQYF
NA TRBJ1-3 NA TRBV30 TGTGCCTGGAGTGTACGGGATTTCTCTGGAAACACCATATATTTT CAWSVRDFSGNTIYF
NA TRBJ1-4 NA TRBV4-2 TGTGCCAGCAGCAAAGGGGGGCTCGGGGCAGGAGATGAAAAACTGTTTTTT CASSKGGLGAGDEKLFF
NA TRBJ2-7 NA TRBV6-5 TGTGCCAGCAGTAAGTACCCGACGGGCTCCTACGAGCAGTACTTC CASSKYPTGSYEQYF
NA TRBJ2-4 NA TRBV28 TGTGCCAGCAGTTCCCCAGCCAAAAACATTCAGTACTTC CASSSPAKNIQYF
NA TRBJ2-5 NA TRBV7-3 TGTGCCAGCAGCTTAAGGTCCACGGGACTGGGTCAAGAGACCCAGTACTTC CASSLRSTGLGQETQYF
NA TRBJ2-3 NA TRBV28 TGTGCCAGCAGTTCACCACAGGGTAGCACAGATACGCAGTATTTT CASSSPQGSTDTQYF
NA TRBJ2-7 NA TRBV21-1 TGTGCCAGCAGCAGGGGAGGGGGCTGTTCCTACGAGCAGTACTTC CASSRGGGCSYEQYF
NA TRBJ1-1 TRBD1 TRBV10-3 TGTGCCACCAAACCGGGACAGGGGAACACTGAAGCTTTCTTT CATKPGQGNTEAFF
NA TRBJ1-2 NA TRBV5-4 TGTGCCAGCAGCTTGGGGCTGGGTGGTTCTGGCTACACCTTC CASSLGLGGSGYTF
NA TRBJ2-1 TRBD1 TRBV6-2/TRBV6-3 TGTGCCAGCAGTACAGGGGGCGAGGGGAATGAGCAGTTCTTC CASSTGGEGNEQFF
NA TRBJ1-3 TRBD1 TRBV18 TGTGCCAGCTCACCTGACAGGGCCCTATCTGGAAACACCATATATTTT CASSPDRALSGNTIYF
NA TRBJ2-2 NA TRBV12-5 TGTGCTAGTGGTTTGGCCGGGGAGCTGTTTTTT CASGLAGELFF
NA TRBJ1-3 NA TRBV28 TGTGCCAGCAGTTTGGTTGGCCCGTCAGGAAACACCATATATTTT CASSLVGPSGNTIYF
NA TRBJ1-3 NA TRBV11-2 TGTGCCAGCAGCTTAGTAATATCTGGAAACACCATATATTTT CASSLVISGNTIYF